This T cell receptor (beta chain) was documented in a study of shared clonotypes between healthy human individuals. This clone was counted a single time. Positive CCR7 selection of CD45RO-negative cells yielded the naive CD8 cells, and terminally differentiated effector memory CD45RA+ cells were excluded. Each cell subset's genomic DNA was divided evenly among several immunoSEQ plates. This table comes from immunoSEQ multiplex PCR, and its TCRdb copy is limited to in-frame clones, with some not included. The table records a few million clones, 93% of them present only once. This clonotype was sampled from a man aged 18 to 35 in good health. Some clones in this sample may be carry-over from other donors' samples. The specimen was naive CD8+ T cells from PBMCs.

As DNA, the CDR3 is TGTGCCAGCAGCCTACAGGGTTATTGGGGCCAAGAGACCCAGTACTTC. The encoded protein is CASSLQGYWGQETQYF. This sequence joins TRBV7-9 and TRBJ2-5; tentatively, D is TRBD1 (6 bases). The CDR3 runs to 16 residues. Looked up from germline, CDR1 is SEHNR and CDR2 is FQNEAQ (reference sequence). The ends were cut back, 5 bases at V and 1 base at J, with 17 bases in the middle.